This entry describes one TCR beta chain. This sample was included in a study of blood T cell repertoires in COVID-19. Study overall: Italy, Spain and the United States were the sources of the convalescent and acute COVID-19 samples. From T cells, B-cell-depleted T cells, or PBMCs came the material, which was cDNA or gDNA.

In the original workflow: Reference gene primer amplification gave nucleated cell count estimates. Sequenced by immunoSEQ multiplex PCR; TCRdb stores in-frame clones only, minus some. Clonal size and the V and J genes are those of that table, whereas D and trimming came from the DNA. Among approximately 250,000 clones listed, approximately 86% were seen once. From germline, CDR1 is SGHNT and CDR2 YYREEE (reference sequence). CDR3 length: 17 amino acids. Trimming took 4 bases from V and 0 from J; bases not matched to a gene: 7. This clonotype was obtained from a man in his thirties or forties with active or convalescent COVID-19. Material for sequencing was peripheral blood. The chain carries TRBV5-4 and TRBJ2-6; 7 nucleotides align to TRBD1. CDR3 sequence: CASSPTGSSSGANVLTF. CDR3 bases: TGTGCCAGCAGCCCGACAGGGAGTAGCTCTGGGGCCAACGTCCTGACTTTC.